This TCR beta chain is drawn from a study of identical twins. TCRdb re-derived calls from the 5' RACE reads in MiXCR, one entry per CDR3 protein. Of 220,000 or so distinct CDR3 sequences listed, roughly 7% are singletons. Study-level points and caveats: High-abundance cord blood beta clonotypes had fewer insertions; memory repertoires showed none.

This clonotype was detected many times. Its specificity is not known. Germline assignment: CDR1 MGHRA and CDR2 YSYEKL. Trimming cost V 1 base and J 3 bases, with 13 bases left between them. The CDR3 has 15 residues. This same sample was also taken into another study, of yellow fever vaccine responses in identical twins.

The chain uses TRBV4-1 and TRBJ2-7, with D unresolved. Specimen: memory (CD45RO+) T cells sorted from blood. The TCR comes from a young woman in good health. The CDR3 sequence: CASSQVIQSFYEQYV. The CDR3 DNA reads as TGCGCCAGCAGCCAAGTCATACAGTCTTTCTACGAGCAGTACGTC.